The clone carrying this T cell receptor (beta chain) was seen only a few times. Its antigen is undetermined. The data originate from a study of cytomegalovirus exposure and HLA in healthy donors. Study information: Earlier results showed some 120 million unique TCR beta sequences derived from approximately 180 million T cells. Broader study findings: Differences between HLA loci emerged in a later analysis of TCR association rates, with DRB1 most and HLA-C fewest. Later work showed greater clonal expansion in HLA-associated TCR beta chains than in equally common others.

Amplification used 60 Vbeta primers and 13 Jbeta primers. TCRdb's table, derived via immunoSEQ multiplex PCR, lists solely in-frame clones and lacks some. The table shows approximately 150,000 clones, with over 60% occurring only once. CDR1 and CDR2 from the germline V gene are MNHEY and SVGAGI. This CDR3 spans 15 amino acids. V shed 2 bases, J shed 6 bases, and the junction held 5 bases outside the gene matches. Sequencing was done on a sample of PBMCs. The sequence derives from a male donor in good health and CMV-seronegative. The chain joins TRBV6-5 to TRBJ2-1; 9 positions agree with TRBD2. CDR3 sequence (DNA): TGTGCCAGCAGTTACGGGCTAGCGGGGCTCAATGAGCAGTTCTTC. It translates to CASSYGLAGLNEQFF.